There are many counts of the clone carrying this T cell receptor (beta chain). Germline V lookup: CDR1 SGHRS, CDR2 YFSETQ. Trimming removed 0 bases from V and 3 bases from J; junction bases left unmatched: 3. The CDR3 length is 15 residues. The TCRbeta library was prepared with unique molecular identifiers. In TCRdb, the PCR reads were re-called with MiXCR into one record per CDR3 protein. The profile covers about 360,000 distinct CDR3 sequences, with roughly 15% appearing a single time and 3.5% to 4.5% taken by the ten largest. This record comes from a study of T-cell reconstitution after alpha-beta-depleted transplantation in children.

The clonotype originates from a human donor who donated a stem cell graft to a child with Fanconi anemia. The chain combines TRBV5-1 with TRBJ1-2; 9 bases align to TRBD1. This material consisted of PBMCs, taken from the stem cell graft. CDR3 nucleotides: TGCGCCAGCAGCTTGGCGACAGGGGGGCACTATGGCTACACCTTC. As protein: CASSLATGGHYGYTF.